This T cell receptor beta chain was obtained from a study of CD8+CD57+ T cells in acquired aplastic anemia. TCR beta VDJ combinations and CDR3 sequences were profiled from genomic DNA. Each CDR3 protein gets one entry after TCRdb re-called the reads with MiXCR. The sample shows around 200,000 distinct CDR3 sequences, under 55% of them seen only once. Before being chosen for sequencing, patients had shown CD8+CD57+ cell expansion by flow cytometry. V lost 5 bases and J lost 4, with 14 bases in between. This CDR3 has 15 amino acids. Sequences were obtained from sorted CD4+, CD8+, or CD8+CD57+ T cells (not recorded which) from PBMCs. The TCR comes from a human donor with aplastic anemia. The chain uses TRBV12-3 or TRBV12-4 and TRBJ2-2; the D gene is possibly TRBD1 (5 bases). This CDR3 is CASSPPSTGTGELFF. Written as DNA, the CDR3 is TGTGCCAGCAGTCCTCCTAGTACAGGCACCGGGGAGCTGTTTTTT.